The entry below describes one TCR beta chain. The data derive from a study of blood T cell repertoires in COVID-19. The CDR3 extends over 16 amino acids. Trimming removed 3 bases from V and 4 bases from J, with 18 bases in between. The germline V gene has CDR1 SGHTS and CDR2 YDEGEE. Produced via immunoSEQ multiplex PCR; TCRdb's table is partial and in-frame only. The sample holds approximately 240,000 clones, 65% to 85% seen once. This receptor was obtained from a woman aged 35 to 49 with active or convalescent COVID-19. The sequencing sample was made of peripheral blood. This chain links TRBV5-8 with TRBJ2-3, with a possible D match to TRBD2 (5 bases). The CDR3 coding sequence is TGTGCCAGCAGCTCCTTAGGTCCTCCTAGCCCAGATACGCAGTATTTT. This gives the protein CASSSLGPPSPDTQYF. Full variable domain (outside the CDR3, taken from reference TRBV5-8 and TRBJ2-3): EAGVTQSPTHLIKTRGQQATLRCSPISGHTSVYWYQQALGLGLQFLLWYDEGEERNRGNFPPRFSGRQFPNYSSELNVNALELEDSALYLCASSSLGPPSPDTQYFGPGTRLTVL.